This T cell receptor (beta chain) was obtained from a study of cytomegalovirus exposure and HLA in healthy donors. Study conclusions and caveats: Further analysis, carried out later, found HLA-associated TCR beta chains more clonally expanded than equally common other chains. Sequencing depth roughly uniform across donors was assumed in presence/absence analyses. Most TCR sequences were seen very rarely across donors, but some public TCRs occurred in many. A few V segments could not be told apart, such as TRBV6-2 and TRBV6-3, and were left out.

Primers: 60 Vbeta forward and 13 Jbeta reverse. Produced via immunoSEQ multiplex PCR; TCRdb's table is partial and in-frame only. In total, the table holds about 50,000 clones. Germline values: CDR1 KGHSH, CDR2 LQKENI. Trimming took 3 bases from V and 0 from J; bases not matched to a gene: 3. The CDR3 extends over 15 amino acids. With respect to this clone: The antigen is undetermined.

This chain uses TRBV18 with TRBJ2-3; TRBD1 aligns across 7 bases. The sequenced material came from PBMCs. The TCR sequence derives from a woman aged 40-49 years in good health and CMV-seronegative. The CDR3 loop reads CASSPGQYSTDTQYF. The CDR3 DNA reads as TGTGCCAGCTCACCGGGACAGTACAGCACAGATACGCAGTATTTT.